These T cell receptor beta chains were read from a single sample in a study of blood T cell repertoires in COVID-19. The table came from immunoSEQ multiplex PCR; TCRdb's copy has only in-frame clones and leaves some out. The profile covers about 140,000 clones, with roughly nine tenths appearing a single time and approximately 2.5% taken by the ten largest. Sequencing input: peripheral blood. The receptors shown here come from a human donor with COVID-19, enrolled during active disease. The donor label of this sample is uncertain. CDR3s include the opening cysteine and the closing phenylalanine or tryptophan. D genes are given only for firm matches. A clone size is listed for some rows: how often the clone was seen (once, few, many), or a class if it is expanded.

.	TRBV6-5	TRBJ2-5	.	TGTGCCAGCAGCCTAAGGCCCGGGGTCCAAGAGACCCAGTACTTC	CASSLRPGVQETQYF
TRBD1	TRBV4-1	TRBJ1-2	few	TGCGCCAGCAGCCAGGAGGACAGGGGAGGCTACACCTTC	CASSQEDRGGYTF
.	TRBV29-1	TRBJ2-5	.	TGCAGCGTGGAAAAGGGGGACCAAGAGACCCAGTACTTC	CSVEKGDQETQYF
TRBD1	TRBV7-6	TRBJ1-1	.	TGTGCCAGCAGCTTATTTTTGCTGGCGGGACAGATGAACACTGAAGCTTTCTTT	CASSLFLLAGQMNTEAFF
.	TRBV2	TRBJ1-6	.	TGTGCCAGCAGGTTTTTTCCCGGTTCACCCCTCCACTTT	CASRFFPGSPLHF
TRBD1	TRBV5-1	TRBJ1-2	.	TGCGCCAGCAGCGTAGACAGGGCGATGAACTATGGCTACACCTTC	CASSVDRAMNYGYTF
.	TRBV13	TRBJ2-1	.	TGTGCCAGCAGCTCTTCACTACTATACAATGAGCAGTTCTTC	CASSSSLLYNEQFF
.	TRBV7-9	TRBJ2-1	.	TGTGCCAGCAGCCTGAGCTGGGAGCAGTTCTTC	CASSLSWEQFF
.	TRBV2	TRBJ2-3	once	TGTGCCAGCAGTGCCCAGGGGAGCACAGATACGCAGTATTTT	CASSAQGSTDTQYF
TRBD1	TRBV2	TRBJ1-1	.	TGTGCCAGCATTAGGGGGCTGACTGAAGCTTTCTTT	CASIRGLTEAFF